There are a few counts of the clone carrying this T cell receptor beta chain. This specimen comes from a study of naive and memory T cell subsets. The beta constant-region primer was an equimolar mix of two oligonucleotides covering TRBC1 and TRBC2. Four rounds of PCR amplified the ligated cDNA using nested alpha and beta constant-region primers plus SP2. TCRdb itself ran the UMI-ligation and nested PCR reads through MiXCR, one entry per CDR3 protein. The data show about 120,000 distinct CDR3 sequences, with around a third seen just once and roughly 0.86% held by the top ten. Trimming removed 2 bases at V and 0 bases at J, with 2 bases between. CDR3 size: 12 residues. The germline V gene encodes CDR1 SQVTM and CDR2 ANQGSEA. CD8 T cells were positively selected from what remained after CD4 positive selection.

The chain has TRBV29-1 and TRBJ2-4; unclear D gene. Specimen: central memory CD4+ T cells from blood. The TCR comes from a human donor in good health. The CDR3 protein is CSVELAKNIQYF. The CDR3, as DNA: TGCAGCGTTGAACTAGCCAAAAACATTCAGTACTTC.